One sample yielded the 5 T cell receptor beta chains listed below, sequenced in a study of cytomegalovirus exposure and HLA in healthy donors (dated by TCRdb to about 2017). The library relied on the immunoSEQ multiplex PCR assay. Held by TCRdb, this immuneACCESS table contains in-frame sequences only and omits some clones. Under half of the omission traces to an unresolved V gene where checked; the cause of the rest is unknown. Present in this sample are around 300,000 clones, just over 85% of which were seen just once. The ten largest make up more than 0.8% of the sample. Sequencing was carried out using PBMCs. All receptors derive from a woman under 30 in good health and CMV-seronegative.

The chain uses TRBV7-6 and TRBJ1-1; 7 bases align to TRBD1. This CDR3 is built from 16 residues. The germline V gene encodes CDR1 SGHVS and CDR2 FNYEAQ. Unmatched junction bases numbered 9, after V lost 4 bases and J lost 1 base. CDR3 in amino acids: CASSSRQGQGNTEAFF. The CDR3 region has the DNA TGTGCCAGCAGCTCTAGACAGGGTCAAGGGAACACTGAAGCTTTCTTT.

The chain is built from TRBV19 and TRBJ2-5; tentative D call: TRBD1 (6 bases). The CDR3 has 14 amino acids. V was trimmed by 3 bases and J by 4 bases, leaving 12 bases between them. Germline V gene data show CDR1 as LNHDA and CDR2 as SQIVND (reference sequence). The CDR3 bases are TGTGCCAGTAGTATCGGCAGGGGAAGAGAGACCCAGTACTTC. As protein: CASSIGRGRETQYF.

V usage is TRBV10-2 and J usage is TRBJ2-7; the match to TRBD2 covers 11 bases. CDR3 size: 14 residues. Germline CDR1 WSHSY, CDR2 SAAADI. The junction had 2 bases not matched to a gene; V was cut back by 7 bases and J by 0 bases. The CDR3 region has the DNA TGCGCCAGCATAGGGACTAGCGGCTCCTACGAGCAGTACTTC. It encodes CASIGTSGSYEQYF.

The chain employs TRBV6-6 and TRBJ1-1; TRBD1 aligns across 9 bases. Germline V gene data show CDR1 as MNHNY and CDR2 as SVGAGI (reference sequence). The CDR3 sequence is 16 residues long. V lost 2 bases, J lost 4 bases, and 8 bases stayed unmatched. The CDR3 region has the DNA TGTGCCAGCAGTTACAGGGGGACAGGGACCTCCACTGAAGCTTTCTTT. This sequence encodes CASSYRGTGTSTEAFF.

The chain is built from TRBV2 and TRBJ2-3; 9 nucleotides agree with TRBD2. CDR1 is SNHLY, CDR2 FYNNEI, per germline. V lost 7 bases and J lost 3; bases outside the gene matches: 5. CDR3 size: 14 residues. In DNA form, the CDR3 reads TGTGCCAGCATCGGCGGGGGGGCAACAGATACGCAGTATTTT. It specifies CASIGGGATDTQYF.